Below, one T cell receptor (beta chain) is given with its context. Sequencing was performed with immunoSEQ multiplex PCR; in TCRdb, only in-frame clones are kept and a portion is missing. The sample has 500,000 to 550,000 clones; about four fifths are singletons. This specimen belongs to a study of shared T cell receptors in the human thymus. The CDR3 runs to 15 residues. Germline CDR1 is SGHNT and CDR2 is YENEEA. V was pared by 0 bases and J by 3 bases, with 12 bases between. The data also belong to a second study, concerning human thymus T cells. This second report adds: Corrective surgery for congenital heart defects was being performed on the healthy Finnish infants who served as donors. Surgeons resected thymus tissue during corrective heart surgery.

The sequenced sample was thymocytes. The sequence was collected from a boy in the first two years of life with a congenital heart defect. This sequence joins TRBV11-3 and TRBJ2-7, with D possibly being TRBD1 (7 bases). Here the CDR3 DNA reads TGTGCCAGCAGCTTAGAGCGGGACAGCTTCTACGAGCAGTACTTC. Protein sequence: CASSLERDSFYEQYF.